This T cell receptor beta chain emerged from a study of blood T cell repertoires in COVID-19 (dated by TCRdb to the early 2020s). In the study overall: The collaborator samples originated in the United States, Italy and Spain and spanned the acute and convalescent phases of COVID-19. The prospective study material was composed of cDNA or gDNA derived from T cells, B-cell-depleted T cells, or PBMCs. Sample metadata almost always included a de-identified subject ID, COVID-19 status, age in years and sex. The repertoires were made available in a free public database intended to serve as a resource for research on the immune response to SARS-CoV-2. The samples were drawn from two sources: the first 160 participants of the ongoing ImmuneRACE study, and 1,254 subjects contributed by 6 global collaborators. The dataset comprised deeply sampled blood TCRbeta repertoires from subjects exposed to, actively infected with, or recovered from COVID-19. Where available, HLA class I and class II types were obtained from metadata supplied by the sample provider rather than from assay-based typing.

Another Seattle source contributed samples from volunteer blood donors who had recovered from COVID-19. Collaborating institutions collected whole blood in K2EDTA tubes following their own protocols. For TCRbeta analysis, collaborator samples were shipped as frozen whole blood, as isolated PBMCs, or as DNA extracted from either sample type. As concerns this clone: It lacks a known antigen. No base quality values were provided; no much bigger clone lies one nucleotide off.

In the germline V gene (reference sequence), CDR1 corresponds to WNHNN and CDR2 to SYGVQD. The CDR3 sequence holds 13 residues, the cysteine and phenylalanine included. Of all the DNA, just the CDR3 is kept, 39 bases in frame from base 1. For this chain, trimming is 6 bases at the V end and 9 bases at the J end, and the number of junction bases without a gene match is 9. The immunoSEQ Assay, a bias-controlled multiplex PCR, was used to amplify TCRbeta CDR3 regions from genomic DNA. As for how the authors treated the data: Nucleated cell counts per sample were estimated from amplification of reference gene primers within the assay. To quantify the absolute abundance of each unique TCRbeta CDR3 rearrangement, sequence reads were collapsed and filtered. Productive Simpson clonality was computed per sample as the square root of Simpson's diversity index over productive rearrangements. TCRdb limited this immuneACCESS table to in-frame rearrangements with V and J called. A share of clones is missing; checked studies link under half to unresolved V genes, and the rest is unexplained. That table gives V, J and clone size, and the DNA gave D and trimming. The sample profile shows about 300,000 clones; about 87% of them were found once. Roughly 6.9% of the sample comes from the top ten.

Results and caveats for the whole study, not just this receptor: The amount of clinical and demographic metadata varied by source and participant and was provided uncurated.

The rearrangement combines TRBV10-1 with TRBJ1-2; 8 bases in the junction line up with TRBD1. Sequencing was carried out using peripheral blood. This TCR derives from a woman in her twenties or thirties who had recovered from COVID-19. The sequenced DNA: TGCGCCAGCAGCAAGGACAGGGAGAAAAGCTACACCTTC. Translated, this gives CASSKDREKSYTF.